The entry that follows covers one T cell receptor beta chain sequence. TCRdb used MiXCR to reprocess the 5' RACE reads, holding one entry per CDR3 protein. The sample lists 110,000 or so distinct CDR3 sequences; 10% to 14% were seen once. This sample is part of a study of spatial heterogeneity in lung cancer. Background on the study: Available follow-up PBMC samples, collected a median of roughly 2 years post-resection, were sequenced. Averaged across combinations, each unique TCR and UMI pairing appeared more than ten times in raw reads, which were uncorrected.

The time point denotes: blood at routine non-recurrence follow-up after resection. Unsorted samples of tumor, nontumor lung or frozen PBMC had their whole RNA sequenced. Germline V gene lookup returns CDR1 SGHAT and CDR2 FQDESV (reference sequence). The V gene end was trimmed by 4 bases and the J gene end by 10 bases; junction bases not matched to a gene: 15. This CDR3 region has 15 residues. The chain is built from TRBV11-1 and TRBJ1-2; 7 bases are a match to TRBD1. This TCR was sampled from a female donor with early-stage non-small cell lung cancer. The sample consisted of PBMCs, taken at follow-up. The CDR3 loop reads CASSYPFSGTEDYTF. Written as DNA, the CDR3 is TGTGCCAGCAGCTATCCCTTCTCCGGGACAGAGGACTACACCTTC.